These T cell receptor beta chains were read from a single sample in a study of human T cells and chemical hapten exposure. TCRdb reanalysed the RACE reads using MiXCR and keeps one entry per CDR3 protein. This sample has approximately 100,000 distinct CDR3 sequences, with 8% to 13% found just once. Sequences were derived from whole blood, sampled in connection with sensitization to the hapten diphenylcyclopropenone (DPC). The receptor source for this set is a woman aged 40 to 50 with alopecia areata. Some clones in this sample may be carry-over from other donors' samples. The CDR3 runs from the conserved cysteine through the conserved F or W. The D gene is left open where the match is weak. Clone size is given for some rows only: seen once, a few or many times, or a class if the clone is expanded.

d_call: TRBD1; v_call: TRBV2; clone_size: many; j_call: TRBJ2-3; cdr3_nt: TGTGCCAGCAGCGCTCAGGGGGCGGGCACAGATACGCAGTATTTT; cdr3_aa: CASSAQGAGTDTQYF
d_call: NA; v_call: TRBV7-3; clone_size: few; j_call: TRBJ2-3; cdr3_nt: TGTGCCAGCAGCTTAACGGCCCCCGATACGCAGTATTTT; cdr3_aa: CASSLTAPDTQYF
d_call: NA; v_call: TRBV29-1; clone_size: NA; j_call: TRBJ2-1; cdr3_nt: TGCAGCGTCGGGGGCGGGGGCTCCTACAATGAGCAGTTCTTC; cdr3_aa: CSVGGGGSYNEQFF
d_call: TRBD1; v_call: TRBV6-2/TRBV6-3; clone_size: NA; j_call: TRBJ2-5; cdr3_nt: TGTGCCAGCAGCCCGGACAGGGGGCGAGAGACCCAGTACTTC; cdr3_aa: CASSPDRGRETQYF
d_call: TRBD1; v_call: TRBV11-2; clone_size: NA; j_call: TRBJ1-2; cdr3_nt: TGTGCCAGCAGATTGACAGGGGGCCCCGGAGGGAGCTATGGCTACACCTTC; cdr3_aa: CASRLTGGPGGSYGYTF
d_call: NA; v_call: TRBV7-3; clone_size: few; j_call: TRBJ2-1; cdr3_nt: TGTGCCAGCAGCTTAGGTTTCGGCAATGAGCAGTTCTTC; cdr3_aa: CASSLGFGNEQFF
d_call: NA; v_call: TRBV12-3/TRBV12-4; clone_size: NA; j_call: TRBJ2-2; cdr3_nt: TGTGCCAGCAGTCCTCAGGGTCCGGGGAACACCGGGGAGCTGTTTTTT; cdr3_aa: CASSPQGPGNTGELFF
d_call: TRBD2; v_call: TRBV5-1; clone_size: few; j_call: TRBJ2-5; cdr3_nt: TGCGCCAGCAGCTTGGGGCTAGCGGGAGGGAAGGAGACCCAGTACTTC; cdr3_aa: CASSLGLAGGKETQYF
d_call: NA; v_call: TRBV12-3/TRBV12-4; clone_size: many; j_call: TRBJ1-1; cdr3_nt: TGTGCCAGCAGCCGTCAGGGTGGGGGAGCTTTCTTT; cdr3_aa: CASSRQGGGAFF
d_call: NA; v_call: TRBV29-1; clone_size: NA; j_call: TRBJ1-1; cdr3_nt: TGCAGCGCAGAATCGAACACTGAAGCTTTCTTT; cdr3_aa: CSAESNTEAFF
d_call: NA; v_call: TRBV11-2; clone_size: NA; j_call: TRBJ2-7; cdr3_nt: TGTGCCAGCAGCTTACGAGCGTTCTACGAGCAGTACTTC; cdr3_aa: CASSLRAFYEQYF
d_call: TRBD2; v_call: TRBV27; clone_size: many; j_call: TRBJ2-7; cdr3_nt: TGTGCCAGCACCGGCGGACTAGCGGGAGCCTACGAGCAGTACTTC; cdr3_aa: CASTGGLAGAYEQYF
d_call: NA; v_call: TRBV5-4; clone_size: NA; j_call: TRBJ2-7; cdr3_nt: TGTGCCAGCAGCTTGGATAGGGGCTCCTACGAGCAGTACTTC; cdr3_aa: CASSLDRGSYEQYF
d_call: NA; v_call: TRBV5-1; clone_size: NA; j_call: TRBJ1-1; cdr3_nt: TGCGCCAGCAGCTACACCCGTGGGGGCGCGGGCACTGAAGCTTTCTTT; cdr3_aa: CASSYTRGGAGTEAFF
d_call: TRBD1; v_call: TRBV19; clone_size: few; j_call: TRBJ2-2; cdr3_nt: TGTGCCAGTAGTTCCCAAGGGGGACAGGGTTCTTACACCGGGGAGCTGTTTTTT; cdr3_aa: CASSSQGGQGSYTGELFF
d_call: TRBD2; v_call: TRBV29-1; clone_size: NA; j_call: TRBJ2-1; cdr3_nt: TGCAGCGTTCCCCAGCGGGGCTCCTACAATGAGCAGTTCTTC; cdr3_aa: CSVPQRGSYNEQFF
d_call: NA; v_call: TRBV6-1; clone_size: NA; j_call: TRBJ1-2; cdr3_nt: TGTGCCAGCAGTGAAGCGCAAACAGGGCCTCCGTATGGCTACACCTTC; cdr3_aa: CASSEAQTGPPYGYTF
d_call: TRBD1; v_call: TRBV6-5; clone_size: few; j_call: TRBJ1-4; cdr3_nt: TGTGCCAGCAGTTACTCGTGGACAGGGGTTGAAAAACTGTTTTTT; cdr3_aa: CASSYSWTGVEKLFF
d_call: NA; v_call: TRBV4-3; clone_size: NA; j_call: TRBJ2-5; cdr3_nt: TGCGCCAGCAGCCAAGGGGGGGCGGGAGCCCAAGAGACCCAGTACTTC; cdr3_aa: CASSQGGAGAQETQYF
d_call: NA; v_call: TRBV29-1; clone_size: few; j_call: TRBJ2-5; cdr3_nt: TGCAGCGTTGACTCAACCACCGGGTTAGAGACCCAGTACTTC; cdr3_aa: CSVDSTTGLETQYF
d_call: NA; v_call: TRBV10-3; clone_size: few; j_call: TRBJ1-1; cdr3_nt: TGTGCCATCAGTGACACCACTGAAGCTTTCTTT; cdr3_aa: CAISDTTEAFF
d_call: NA; v_call: TRBV12-3/TRBV12-4; clone_size: few; j_call: TRBJ2-5; cdr3_nt: TGTGCCAGCAGTCCACAGGGAATGGGGCCGCGGGAGACCCAGTACTTC; cdr3_aa: CASSPQGMGPRETQYF
d_call: NA; v_call: TRBV6-2/TRBV6-3; clone_size: many; j_call: TRBJ1-4; cdr3_nt: TGTGCCAGCAGTTACGGGCCGCTTAGTCATGAAAAACTGTTTTTT; cdr3_aa: CASSYGPLSHEKLFF
d_call: TRBD1; v_call: TRBV24-1; clone_size: NA; j_call: TRBJ1-1; cdr3_nt: TGTGCCACCAGTGAACGACAGGGGCCCCGCTTTGAGTTCTTCTTT; cdr3_aa: CATSERQGPRFEFFF
d_call: NA; v_call: TRBV7-2; clone_size: few; j_call: TRBJ2-3; cdr3_nt: TGTGCCAGCAGCTTAGCTCGGGACTCAGATACGCAGTATTTT; cdr3_aa: CASSLARDSDTQYF
d_call: NA; v_call: TRBV20-1; clone_size: few; j_call: TRBJ2-1; cdr3_nt: TGCAGTGCTTCCTTTGCATACAATGAGCAGTTCTTC; cdr3_aa: CSASFAYNEQFF
d_call: TRBD2; v_call: TRBV3-1; clone_size: few; j_call: TRBJ2-1; cdr3_nt: TGTGCCAGCAGCCTCTATCGGGGGGGCCCCGACAATGAGCAGTTCTTC; cdr3_aa: CASSLYRGGPDNEQFF
d_call: TRBD2; v_call: TRBV6-2/TRBV6-3; clone_size: many; j_call: TRBJ2-1; cdr3_nt: TGTGCCAGCAGACCCTGGACTAGCGGGGGTAATGAGCAGTTCTTC; cdr3_aa: CASRPWTSGGNEQFF
d_call: TRBD2; v_call: TRBV7-3; clone_size: many; j_call: TRBJ2-1; cdr3_nt: TGTGCCAGCAGCTCCGGGGGGGCCGGACGCAATGAGCAGTTCTTC; cdr3_aa: CASSSGGAGRNEQFF
d_call: NA; v_call: TRBV7-9; clone_size: NA; j_call: TRBJ2-6; cdr3_nt: TGTGCCAGCAGCAGGGGAAGAGGAAGTTTAGCTGGGGCCAACGTCCTGACTTTC; cdr3_aa: CASSRGRGSLAGANVLTF
d_call: TRBD1; v_call: TRBV28; clone_size: NA; j_call: TRBJ2-7; cdr3_nt: TGTGCCAGCATGGTAGGGACAGGGGGCCACGAGCAGTACTTC; cdr3_aa: CASMVGTGGHEQYF
d_call: NA; v_call: TRBV7-2; clone_size: few; j_call: TRBJ1-1; cdr3_nt: TGTGCCAGCAGCTTAGTGTCCGGCCGCAACACTGAAGCTTTCTTT; cdr3_aa: CASSLVSGRNTEAFF
d_call: NA; v_call: TRBV5-5; clone_size: NA; j_call: TRBJ1-5; cdr3_nt: TGTGCCAGCAGCTCGAGCCTAGACAATCAGCCCCAGCATTTT; cdr3_aa: CASSSSLDNQPQHF
d_call: NA; v_call: TRBV7-2; clone_size: many; j_call: TRBJ2-7; cdr3_nt: TGTGCCAGCGGGTTTAGCGGAACCTACGAGCAGTACTTC; cdr3_aa: CASGFSGTYEQYF
d_call: NA; v_call: TRBV14; clone_size: NA; j_call: TRBJ1-5; cdr3_nt: TGTGCCAGCAGCGGGGGATCGGGCAATCAGCCCCAGCATTTT; cdr3_aa: CASSGGSGNQPQHF
d_call: NA; v_call: TRBV6-5; clone_size: many; j_call: TRBJ2-2; cdr3_nt: TGTGCCAGCAGTTACGATCGGGGAACCGGGGAGCTGTTTTTT; cdr3_aa: CASSYDRGTGELFF
d_call: TRBD1; v_call: TRBV7-9; clone_size: many; j_call: TRBJ2-2; cdr3_nt: TGTGCCAGCAGCCGACAGGGGGGGTCGAACACCGGGGAGCTGTTTTTT; cdr3_aa: CASSRQGGSNTGELFF
d_call: NA; v_call: TRBV30; clone_size: NA; j_call: TRBJ2-3; cdr3_nt: TGTGCCTGGGGACCAACCAGTGCGCAGTATTTT; cdr3_aa: CAWGPTSAQYF